A selection of T cell receptor beta chains follows, all from one sample in a study of cytomegalovirus exposure and HLA in healthy donors. Some clones are missing from TCRdb's copy, which holds only in-frame ones; the method was immunoSEQ multiplex PCR. The sample holds 200,000 to 250,000 clones, 75% to 90% seen once. The sequenced sample consisted of PBMCs. These receptors came from a woman aged 18-29 years in good health and CMV-seronegative. CDR3s include the opening cysteine and the closing phenylalanine or tryptophan. The D gene is left open where the match is weak. Expanded clones get a size class; other rows say once, few or many, or leave the size out.

clone_size: -
j_call: TRBJ2-3
v_call: TRBV12-1
cdr3_length: 21
d_call: -
cdr3_nt: TGTGCCAGCAGCCCACAGAAGACTAGCGGGAGTTTCATTTCTGGCACAGATACGCAGTATTTT
cdr3_aa: CASSPQKTSGSFISGTDTQYF

clone_size: few
j_call: TRBJ1-1
v_call: TRBV11-3
cdr3_length: 15
d_call: -
cdr3_nt: TGTGCCAGCAGCTTAGGTCGGGCTGGGGCTGACGAAGCTTTCTTT
cdr3_aa: CASSLGRAGADEAFF

clone_size: -
j_call: TRBJ2-3
v_call: TRBV7-9
cdr3_length: 18
d_call: TRBD2
cdr3_nt: TGTGCCAGCAGCTATCCAACTAGCGGGGGCCCCCGCACAGATACGCAGTATTTT
cdr3_aa: CASSYPTSGGPRTDTQYF

clone_size: -
j_call: TRBJ2-3
v_call: TRBV9
cdr3_length: 17
d_call: TRBD2
cdr3_nt: TGTGCCAGCAGCGGCAGAAGGAGCGGGGGGGCCACAGATACGCAGTATTTT
cdr3_aa: CASSGRRSGGATDTQYF

clone_size: -
j_call: TRBJ2-7
v_call: TRBV4-3
cdr3_length: 13
d_call: TRBD2
cdr3_nt: TGCGCCAGCAGCCAAGGACTAGCTTACGAGCAGTACTTC
cdr3_aa: CASSQGLAYEQYF

clone_size: -
j_call: TRBJ2-1
v_call: TRBV18
cdr3_length: 16
d_call: TRBD1
cdr3_nt: TGTGCCAGCTCACCTGAGGACAGGGGGCCGTCCAGTGAGCAGTTCTTC
cdr3_aa: CASSPEDRGPSSEQFF

clone_size: -
j_call: TRBJ2-5
v_call: TRBV10-2
cdr3_length: 14
d_call: -
cdr3_nt: TGCGCCAGCAGGCCCGGGTTAGGTATAGAGACCCAGTACTTC
cdr3_aa: CASRPGLGIETQYF

clone_size: -
j_call: TRBJ1-2
v_call: TRBV12-5
cdr3_length: 14
d_call: -
cdr3_nt: TGTGCTAGTGGTTTGGATCGGGGAGCCAATGGCTACACCTTC
cdr3_aa: CASGLDRGANGYTF

clone_size: -
j_call: TRBJ2-7
v_call: TRBV11-3
cdr3_length: 14
d_call: -
cdr3_nt: TGTGCCAGCAGCTTAGAGCGAAGGGGCTACGAGCAGTACTTC
cdr3_aa: CASSLERRGYEQYF

clone_size: -
j_call: TRBJ1-1
v_call: TRBV11-3
cdr3_length: 12
d_call: -
cdr3_nt: TGTGCCAGCCGAAACTCTGACACTGAAGCTTTCTTT
cdr3_aa: CASRNSDTEAFF

clone_size: -
j_call: TRBJ2-5
v_call: TRBV5-1
cdr3_length: 18
d_call: TRBD2
cdr3_nt: TGCGCCAGCAGCTTGGAGGGACTAGCGGGAGGTTTCCAAGAGACCCAGTACTTC
cdr3_aa: CASSLEGLAGGFQETQYF

clone_size: -
j_call: TRBJ1-3
v_call: TRBV5-6
cdr3_length: 15
d_call: -
cdr3_nt: TGTGCCAGCAGCTCGGGGGACCTCTCTGGAAACACCATATATTTT
cdr3_aa: CASSSGDLSGNTIYF

clone_size: -
j_call: TRBJ1-1
v_call: TRBV30
cdr3_length: 14
d_call: TRBD1
cdr3_nt: TGTGCCTGGAGTCGACAGGGGGCGTTGGCTGAAGCTTTCTTT
cdr3_aa: CAWSRQGALAEAFF

clone_size: -
j_call: TRBJ2-7
v_call: TRBV4-2
cdr3_length: 13
d_call: -
cdr3_nt: TGTGCCAGCAGCCGGGACATTTTCTACGAGCAGTACTTC
cdr3_aa: CASSRDIFYEQYF

clone_size: -
j_call: TRBJ1-1
v_call: TRBV19
cdr3_length: 15
d_call: -
cdr3_nt: TGTGCCAGTAGTATAGTGGCGGGTACCAACACTGAAGCTTTCTTT
cdr3_aa: CASSIVAGTNTEAFF

clone_size: -
j_call: TRBJ1-1
v_call: TRBV10-2
cdr3_length: 12
d_call: -
cdr3_nt: TGCGCCACCAAGACACCGAACACTGAAGCTTTCTTT
cdr3_aa: CATKTPNTEAFF

clone_size: -
j_call: TRBJ1-2
v_call: TRBV9
cdr3_length: 13
d_call: -
cdr3_nt: TGTGCCAGCAGCGTAGTAGGACTTGGTGGCTACACCTTC
cdr3_aa: CASSVVGLGGYTF

clone_size: -
j_call: TRBJ2-3
v_call: TRBV23-1
cdr3_length: 15
d_call: -
cdr3_nt: TGCGCCAGCAGTCCCCGGGGAGGCGGCACAGATACGCAGTATTTT
cdr3_aa: CASSPRGGGTDTQYF

clone_size: -
j_call: TRBJ1-6
v_call: TRBV11-3
cdr3_length: 13
d_call: -
cdr3_nt: TGTGCCAGCAGCTTAGTCGGGGATTCACCCCTCCACTTT
cdr3_aa: CASSLVGDSPLHF